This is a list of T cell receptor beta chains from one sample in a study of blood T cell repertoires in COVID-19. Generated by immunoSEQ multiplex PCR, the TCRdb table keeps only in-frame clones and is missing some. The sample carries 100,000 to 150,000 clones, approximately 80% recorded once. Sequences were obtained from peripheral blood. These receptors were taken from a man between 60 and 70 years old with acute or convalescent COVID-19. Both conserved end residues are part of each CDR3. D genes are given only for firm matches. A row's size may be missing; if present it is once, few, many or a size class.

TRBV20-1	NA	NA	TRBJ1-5	CSAYGGGFQHF	TGCAGTGCTTATGGGGGGGGCTTCCAGCATTTT
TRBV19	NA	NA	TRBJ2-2	CASSIGQANTGELFF	TGTGCCAGTAGTATAGGGCAGGCAAACACCGGGGAGCTGTTTTTT
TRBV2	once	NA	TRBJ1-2	CASSDRGRGYTF	TGTGCCAGCAGTGACAGGGGAAGAGGCTACACCTTC
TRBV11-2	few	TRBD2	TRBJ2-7	CASSLDQWTSGIEQYF	TGTGCCAGCAGCTTAGATCAATGGACTAGCGGGATTGAGCAGTACTTC
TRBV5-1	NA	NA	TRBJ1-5	CASRRDGYSNQPQHF	TGCGCCAGCAGGCGGGACGGCTATAGCAATCAGCCCCAGCATTTT
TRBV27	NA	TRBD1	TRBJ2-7	CASSSPGQHFYEQYF	TGTGCCAGCAGTTCCCCGGGACAGCACTTTTACGAGCAGTACTTC
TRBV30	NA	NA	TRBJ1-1	CAWSGGAVTEAFF	TGTGCCTGGAGCGGGGGGGCAGTTACTGAAGCTTTCTTT
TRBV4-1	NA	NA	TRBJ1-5	CASSQEPSGGSSQPQHF	TGCGCCAGCAGCCAAGAACCTTCCGGCGGGTCCTCCCAGCCCCAGCATTTT
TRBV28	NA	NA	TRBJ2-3	CASRGGAFDTQYF	TGTGCCAGCAGGGGGGGGGCGTTCGATACGCAGTATTTT
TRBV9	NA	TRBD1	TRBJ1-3	CASSATGANTIYF	TGTGCCAGCAGCGCGACAGGGGCTAACACCATATATTTT
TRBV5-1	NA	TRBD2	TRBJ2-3	CASSLVSGQGDTQYF	TGCGCCAGCAGCCTCGTTAGCGGGCAGGGAGATACGCAGTATTTT
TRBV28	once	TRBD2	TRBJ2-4	CASTGGAKNIQYF	TGTGCCAGCACGGGGGGGGCCAAAAACATTCAGTACTTC
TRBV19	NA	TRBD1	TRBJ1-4	CASSPSQGVDEKLFF	TGTGCCAGTAGTCCCTCACAGGGGGTAGATGAAAAACTGTTTTTT
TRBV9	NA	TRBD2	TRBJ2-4	CASSVAERGEVVAKNIQYF	TGTGCCAGCAGCGTAGCGGAGCGGGGTGAGGTTGTAGCCAAAAACATTCAGTACTTC
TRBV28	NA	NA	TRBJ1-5	CASSPSRGWPQHF	TGTGCCAGCAGTCCCTCGAGGGGGTGGCCCCAGCATTTT
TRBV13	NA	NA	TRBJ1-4	CASSLRGSTANEKLFF	TGTGCCAGCAGCTTGCGGGGAAGCACCGCTAATGAAAAACTGTTTTTT
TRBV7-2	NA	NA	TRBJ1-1	CASSLGSGMNTEAFF	TGTGCCAGCAGCTTAGGGTCAGGAATGAACACTGAAGCTTTCTTT
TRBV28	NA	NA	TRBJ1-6	CASSLNRAVGSPLHF	TGTGCCAGCAGTTTAAACAGGGCGGTTGGGTCACCCCTCCACTTT
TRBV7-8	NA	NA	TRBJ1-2	CASSLDRASHYGYTF	TGTGCCAGCAGCTTAGACAGGGCCTCTCACTATGGCTACACCTTC
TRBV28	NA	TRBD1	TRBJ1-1	CASRSPGTGGPEAFF	TGTGCCAGCAGATCCCCCGGGACAGGGGGCCCTGAAGCTTTCTTT
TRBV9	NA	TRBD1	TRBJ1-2	CASSGGQAENYGYTF	TGTGCCAGCAGCGGGGGACAGGCCGAAAACTATGGCTACACCTTC
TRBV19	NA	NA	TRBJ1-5	CASSIGQHSNQPQHF	TGTGCCAGTAGTATTGGGCAGCATAGCAATCAGCCCCAGCATTTT
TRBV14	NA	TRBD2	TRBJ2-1	CASSQDLTSGSRNEQFF	TGTGCCAGCAGCCAAGATCTTACTAGCGGGAGTCGAAATGAGCAGTTCTTC
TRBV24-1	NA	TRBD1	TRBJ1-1	CATRVTGGPEAFF	TGTGCCACCAGGGTCACAGGGGGCCCTGAAGCTTTCTTT
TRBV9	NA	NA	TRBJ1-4	CASSAPWSATNEKLFF	TGTGCCAGCAGCGCACCCTGGAGCGCAACTAATGAAAAACTGTTTTTT
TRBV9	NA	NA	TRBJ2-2	CASSLTPNTGELFF	TGTGCCAGCAGCCTTACTCCGAACACCGGGGAGCTGTTTTTT